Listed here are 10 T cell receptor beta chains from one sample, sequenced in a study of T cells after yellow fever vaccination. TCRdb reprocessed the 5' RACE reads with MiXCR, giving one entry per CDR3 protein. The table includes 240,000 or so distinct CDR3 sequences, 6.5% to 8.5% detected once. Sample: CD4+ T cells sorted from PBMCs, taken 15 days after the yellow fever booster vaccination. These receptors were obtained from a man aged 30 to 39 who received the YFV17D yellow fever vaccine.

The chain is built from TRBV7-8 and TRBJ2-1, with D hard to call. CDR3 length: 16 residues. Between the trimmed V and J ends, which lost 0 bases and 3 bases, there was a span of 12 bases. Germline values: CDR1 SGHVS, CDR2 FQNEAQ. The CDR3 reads CASSLASAVHYNEQFF. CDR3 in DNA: TGTGCCAGCAGCTTAGCTTCCGCGGTCCACTACAATGAGCAGTTCTTC. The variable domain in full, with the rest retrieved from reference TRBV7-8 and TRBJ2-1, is GAGVSQSPRYKVAKRGQDVALRCDPISGHVSLFWYQQALGQGPEFLTYFQNEAQLDKSGLPSDRFFAERPEGSVSTLKIQRTQQEDSAVYLCASSLASAVHYNEQFFGPGTRLTVL.

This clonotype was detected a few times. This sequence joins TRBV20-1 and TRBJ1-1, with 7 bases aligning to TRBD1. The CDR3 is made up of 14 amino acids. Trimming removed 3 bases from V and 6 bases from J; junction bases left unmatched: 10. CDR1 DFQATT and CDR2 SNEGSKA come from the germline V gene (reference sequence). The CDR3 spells CSASPPTGLAEAFF. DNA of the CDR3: TGCAGTGCTAGCCCCCCGACAGGGTTAGCTGAAGCTTTCTTT.

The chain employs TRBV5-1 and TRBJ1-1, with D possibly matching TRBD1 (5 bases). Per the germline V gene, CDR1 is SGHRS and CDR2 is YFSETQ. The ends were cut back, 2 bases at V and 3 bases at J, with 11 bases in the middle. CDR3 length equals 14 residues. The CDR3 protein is CASSLRQGDTEAFF. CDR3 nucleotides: TGCGCCAGCAGCTTACGGCAAGGGGACACTGAAGCTTTCTTT. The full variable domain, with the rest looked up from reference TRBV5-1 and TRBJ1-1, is KAGVTQTPRYLIKTRGQQVTLSCSPISGHRSVSWYQQTPGQGLQFLFEYFSETQRNKGNFPGRFSGRQFSNSRSEMNVSTLELGDSALYLCASSLRQGDTEAFFGQGTRLTVV.

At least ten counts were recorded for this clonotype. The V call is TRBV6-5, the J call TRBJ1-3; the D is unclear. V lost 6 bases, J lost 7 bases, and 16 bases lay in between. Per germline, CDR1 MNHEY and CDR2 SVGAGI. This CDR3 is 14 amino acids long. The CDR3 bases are TGTGCCAGCAGATTAACGGTAGTAGAGAACACCATATATTTT. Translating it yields CASRLTVVENTIYF.

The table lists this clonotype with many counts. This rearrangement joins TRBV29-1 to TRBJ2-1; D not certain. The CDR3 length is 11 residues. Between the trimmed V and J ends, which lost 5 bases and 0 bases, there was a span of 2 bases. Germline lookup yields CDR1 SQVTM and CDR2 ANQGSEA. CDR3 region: CSVSSYNEQFF. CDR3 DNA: TGCAGCGTTAGCTCCTACAATGAGCAGTTCTTC.

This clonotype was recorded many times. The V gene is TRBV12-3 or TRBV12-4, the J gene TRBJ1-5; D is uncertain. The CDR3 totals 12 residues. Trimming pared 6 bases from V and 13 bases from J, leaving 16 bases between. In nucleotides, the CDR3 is TGTGCCAGCAGCCCAACCGGGGTCAGTCAGCATTTT. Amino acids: CASSPTGVSQHF.

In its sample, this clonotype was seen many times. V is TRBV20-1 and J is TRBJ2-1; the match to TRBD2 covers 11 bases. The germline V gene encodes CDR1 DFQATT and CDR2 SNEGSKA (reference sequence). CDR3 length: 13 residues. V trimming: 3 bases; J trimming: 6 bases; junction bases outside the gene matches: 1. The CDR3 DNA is TGCAGTGCTAGTAGCGGGAGGGCCAATGAGCAGTTCTTC. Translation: CSASSGRANEQFF.

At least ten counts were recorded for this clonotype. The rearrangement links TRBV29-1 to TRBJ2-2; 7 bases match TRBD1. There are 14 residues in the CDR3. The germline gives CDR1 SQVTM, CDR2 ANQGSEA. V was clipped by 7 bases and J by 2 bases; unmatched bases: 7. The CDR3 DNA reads TGCAGCGCTTCAGGGGACAGCAACACCGGGGAGCTGTTTTTT. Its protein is CSASGDSNTGELFF.

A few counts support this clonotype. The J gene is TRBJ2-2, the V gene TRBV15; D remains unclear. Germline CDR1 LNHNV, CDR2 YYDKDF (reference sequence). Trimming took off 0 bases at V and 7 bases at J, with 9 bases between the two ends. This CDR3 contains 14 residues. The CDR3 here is CATSRDNRRGELFF. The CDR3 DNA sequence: TGTGCCACCAGCAGAGATAACCGGCGCGGGGAGCTGTTTTTT. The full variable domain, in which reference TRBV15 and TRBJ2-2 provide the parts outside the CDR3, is DAMVIQNPRYQVTQFGKPVTLSCSQTLNHNVMYWYQQKSSQAPKLLFHYYDKDFNNEADTPDNFQSRRPNTSFCFLDIRSPGLGDTAMYLCATSRDNRRGELFFGEGSRLTVL.

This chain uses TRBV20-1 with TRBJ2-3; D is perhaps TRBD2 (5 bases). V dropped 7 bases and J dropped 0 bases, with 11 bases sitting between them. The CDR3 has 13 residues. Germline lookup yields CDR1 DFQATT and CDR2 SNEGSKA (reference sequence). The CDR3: CSGAAPSTDTQYF. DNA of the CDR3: TGCAGTGGAGCGGCCCCCAGCACAGATACGCAGTATTTT.